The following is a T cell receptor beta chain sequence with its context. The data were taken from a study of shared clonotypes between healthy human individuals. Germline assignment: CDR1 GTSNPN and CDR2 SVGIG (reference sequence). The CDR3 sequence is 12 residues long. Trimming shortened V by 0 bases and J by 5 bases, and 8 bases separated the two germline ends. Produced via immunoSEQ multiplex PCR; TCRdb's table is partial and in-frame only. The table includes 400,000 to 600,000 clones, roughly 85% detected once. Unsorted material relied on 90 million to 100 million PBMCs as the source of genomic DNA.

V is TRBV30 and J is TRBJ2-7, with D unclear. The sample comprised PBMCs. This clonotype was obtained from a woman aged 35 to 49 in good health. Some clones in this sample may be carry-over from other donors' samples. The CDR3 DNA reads TGTGCCTGGAGTGTAGGTAGGGACGAGCAGTACTTC. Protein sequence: CAWSVGRDEQYF.